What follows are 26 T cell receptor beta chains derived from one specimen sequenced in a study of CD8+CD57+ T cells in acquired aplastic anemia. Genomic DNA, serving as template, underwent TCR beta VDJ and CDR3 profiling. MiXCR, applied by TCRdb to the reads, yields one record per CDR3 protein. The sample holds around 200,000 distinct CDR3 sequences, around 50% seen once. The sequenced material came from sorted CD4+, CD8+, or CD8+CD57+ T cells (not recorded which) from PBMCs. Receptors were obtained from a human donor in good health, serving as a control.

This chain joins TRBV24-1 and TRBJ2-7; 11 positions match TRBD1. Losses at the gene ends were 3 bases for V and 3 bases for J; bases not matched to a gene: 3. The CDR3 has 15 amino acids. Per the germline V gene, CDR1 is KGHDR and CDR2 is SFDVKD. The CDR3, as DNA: TGTGCCACCAGTGATGGGGACAGGGGGTACTACGAGCAGTACTTC. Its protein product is CATSDGDRGYYEQYF.

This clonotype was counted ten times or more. CDR3 bases: TGTGCCAGCAGCTTAAGGGACCGCAAGGGGGGGACCGGGGAGCTGTTTTTT. It specifies CASSLRDRKGGTGELFF. This chain joins TRBV7-9 and TRBJ2-2; TRBD2 might be the D (7 bases). CDR1 and CDR2 (germline): SEHNR, FQNEAQ (reference sequence). Between the trimmed V and J ends, which lost 2 bases and 5 bases, there was a span of 18 bases. CDR3 length: 17 residues. Drawing the rest from reference TRBV7-9 and TRBJ2-2, the complete variable domain is DTGVSQNPRHKITKRGQNVTFRCDPISEHNRLYWYRQTLGQGPEFLTYFQNEAQLEKSRLLSDRFSAERPKGSFSTLEIQRTEQGDSAMYLCASSLRDRKGGTGELFFGEGSRLTVL.

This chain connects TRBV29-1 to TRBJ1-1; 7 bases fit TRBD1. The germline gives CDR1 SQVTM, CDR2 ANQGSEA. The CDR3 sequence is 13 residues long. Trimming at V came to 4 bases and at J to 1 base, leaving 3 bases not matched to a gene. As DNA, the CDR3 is TGCAGCGTTGTGGGACAGTGGAACACTGAAGCTTTCTTT. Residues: CSVVGQWNTEAFF.

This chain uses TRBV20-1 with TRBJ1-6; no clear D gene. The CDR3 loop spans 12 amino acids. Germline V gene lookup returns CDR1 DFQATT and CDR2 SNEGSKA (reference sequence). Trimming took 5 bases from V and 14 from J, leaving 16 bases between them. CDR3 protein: CSAGSTSSTLHF. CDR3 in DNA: TGCAGTGCTGGTAGTACATCCAGTACCCTCCACTTT.

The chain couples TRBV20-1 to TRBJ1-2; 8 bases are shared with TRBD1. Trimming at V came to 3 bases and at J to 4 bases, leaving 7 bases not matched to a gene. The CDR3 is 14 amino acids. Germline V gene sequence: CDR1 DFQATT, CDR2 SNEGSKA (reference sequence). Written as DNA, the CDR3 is TGCAGTGCTAGGAAACGAGGACAGGGCTATGGCTACACCTTC. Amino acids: CSARKRGQGYGYTF.

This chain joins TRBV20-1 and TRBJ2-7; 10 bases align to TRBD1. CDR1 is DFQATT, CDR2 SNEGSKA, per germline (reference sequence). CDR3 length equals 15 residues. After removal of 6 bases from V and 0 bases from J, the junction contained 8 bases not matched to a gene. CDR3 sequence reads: CSAPTGTGVSYEQYF. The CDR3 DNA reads TGCAGTGCCCCAACCGGGACAGGGGTCTCCTACGAGCAGTACTTC.

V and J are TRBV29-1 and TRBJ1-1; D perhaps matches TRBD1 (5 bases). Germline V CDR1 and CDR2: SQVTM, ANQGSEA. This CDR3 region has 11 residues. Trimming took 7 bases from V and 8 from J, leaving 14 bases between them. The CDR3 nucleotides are TGCAGCGCCGGGGGAGGCAGAGAAGCTTTCTTT. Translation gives CSAGGGREAFF.

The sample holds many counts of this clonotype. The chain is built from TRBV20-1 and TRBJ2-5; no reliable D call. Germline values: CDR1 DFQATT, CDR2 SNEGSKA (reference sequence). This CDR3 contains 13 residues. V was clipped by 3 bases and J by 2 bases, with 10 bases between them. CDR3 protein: CSARLGKQETQYF. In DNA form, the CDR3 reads TGCAGTGCTAGGTTAGGGAAACAAGAGACCCAGTACTTC.

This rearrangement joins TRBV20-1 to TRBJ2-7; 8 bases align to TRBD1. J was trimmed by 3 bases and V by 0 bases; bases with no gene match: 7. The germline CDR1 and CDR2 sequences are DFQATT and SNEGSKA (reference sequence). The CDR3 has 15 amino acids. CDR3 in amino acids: CSARDLTGGSYEQYF. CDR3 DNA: TGCAGTGCTAGAGACCTAACAGGGGGGAGCTACGAGCAGTACTTC.

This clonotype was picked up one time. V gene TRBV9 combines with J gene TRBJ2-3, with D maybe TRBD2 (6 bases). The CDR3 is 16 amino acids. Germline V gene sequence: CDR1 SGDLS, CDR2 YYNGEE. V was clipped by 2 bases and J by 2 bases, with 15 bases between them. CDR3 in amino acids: CASSVRRGRPTDTQYF. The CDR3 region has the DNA TGTGCCAGCAGCGTGAGACGGGGGAGACCCACAGATACGCAGTATTTT.

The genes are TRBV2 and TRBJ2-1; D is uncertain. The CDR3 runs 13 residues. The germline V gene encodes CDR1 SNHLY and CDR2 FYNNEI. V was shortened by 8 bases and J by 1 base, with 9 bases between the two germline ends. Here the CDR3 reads CASVGVSYNEQFF. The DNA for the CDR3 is TGTGCCAGCGTTGGCGTATCCTACAATGAGCAGTTCTTC. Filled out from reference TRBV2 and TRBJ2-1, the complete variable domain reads EPEVTQTPSHQVTQMGQEVILRCVPISNHLYFYWYRQILGQKVEFLVSFYNNEISEKSEIFDDQFSVERPDGSNFTLKIRSTKLEDSAMYFCASVGVSYNEQFFGPGTRLTVL.

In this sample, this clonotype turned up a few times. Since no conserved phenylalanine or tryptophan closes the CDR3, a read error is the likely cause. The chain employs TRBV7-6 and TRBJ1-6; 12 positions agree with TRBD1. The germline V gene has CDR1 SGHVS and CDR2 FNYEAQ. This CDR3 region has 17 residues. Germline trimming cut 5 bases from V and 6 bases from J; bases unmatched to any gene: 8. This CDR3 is CASSLGTGGTFNSPLHS. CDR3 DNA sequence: TGTGCCAGCAGCCTAGGGACAGGGGGCACCTTTAATTCACCCCTCCACTCT.

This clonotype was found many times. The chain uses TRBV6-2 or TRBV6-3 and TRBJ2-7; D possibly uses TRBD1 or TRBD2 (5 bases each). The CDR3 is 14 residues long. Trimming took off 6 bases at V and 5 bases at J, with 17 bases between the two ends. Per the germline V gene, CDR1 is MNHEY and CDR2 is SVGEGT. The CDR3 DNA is TGTGCCAGCAGCCACAGGAGGACGTCGAACGAGCAGTACTTC. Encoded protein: CASSHRRTSNEQYF.

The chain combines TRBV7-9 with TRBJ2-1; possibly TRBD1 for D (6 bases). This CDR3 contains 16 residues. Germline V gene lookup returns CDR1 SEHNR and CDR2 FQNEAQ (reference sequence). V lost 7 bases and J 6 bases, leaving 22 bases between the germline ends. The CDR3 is CASTPGDNLLGNEQFF. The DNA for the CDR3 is TGTGCCAGCACCCCTGGGGACAACCTCTTGGGCAATGAGCAGTTCTTC.

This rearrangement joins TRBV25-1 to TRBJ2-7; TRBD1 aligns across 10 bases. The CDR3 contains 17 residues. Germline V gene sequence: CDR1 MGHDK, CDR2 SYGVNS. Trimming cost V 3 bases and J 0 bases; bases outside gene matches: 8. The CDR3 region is CASSELSGTGVSYEQYF. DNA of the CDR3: TGTGCCAGCAGTGAGCTCTCCGGGACAGGGGTCTCCTACGAGCAGTACTTC.

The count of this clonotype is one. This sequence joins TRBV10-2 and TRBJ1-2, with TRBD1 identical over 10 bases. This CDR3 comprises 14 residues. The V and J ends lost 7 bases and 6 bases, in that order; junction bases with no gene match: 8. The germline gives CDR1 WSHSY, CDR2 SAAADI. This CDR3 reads CASNAGTGVHGYTF. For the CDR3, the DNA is TGCGCCAGCAACGCCGGGACAGGGGTCCATGGCTACACCTTC.

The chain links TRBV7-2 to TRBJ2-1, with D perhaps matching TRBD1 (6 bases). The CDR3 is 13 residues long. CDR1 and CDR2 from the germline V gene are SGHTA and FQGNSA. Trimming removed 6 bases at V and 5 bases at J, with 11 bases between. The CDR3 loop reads CASSRGQHNEQFF. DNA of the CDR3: TGTGCCAGCAGTCGTGGACAGCACAATGAGCAGTTCTTC.

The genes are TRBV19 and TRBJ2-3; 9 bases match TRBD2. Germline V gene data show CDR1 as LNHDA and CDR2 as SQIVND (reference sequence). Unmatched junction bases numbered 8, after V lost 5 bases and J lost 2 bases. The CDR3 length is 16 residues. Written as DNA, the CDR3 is TGTGCCAGTAGTCCTAGGACTAGCGAGTACACAGATACGCAGTATTTT. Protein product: CASSPRTSEYTDTQYF.

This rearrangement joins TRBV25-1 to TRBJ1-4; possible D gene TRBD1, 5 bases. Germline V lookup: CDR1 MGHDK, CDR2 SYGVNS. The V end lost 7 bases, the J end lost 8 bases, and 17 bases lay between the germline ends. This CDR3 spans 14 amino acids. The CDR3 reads CASTGWGDGEKLFF. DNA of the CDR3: TGTGCCAGCACCGGCTGGGGGGATGGGGAAAAACTGTTTTTT. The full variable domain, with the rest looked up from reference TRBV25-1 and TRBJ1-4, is EADIYQTPRYLVIGTGKKITLECSQTMGHDKMYWYQQDPGMELHLIHYSYGVNSTEKGDLSSESTVSRIRTEHFPLTLESARPSHTSQYLCASTGWGDGEKLFFGSGTQLSVL.

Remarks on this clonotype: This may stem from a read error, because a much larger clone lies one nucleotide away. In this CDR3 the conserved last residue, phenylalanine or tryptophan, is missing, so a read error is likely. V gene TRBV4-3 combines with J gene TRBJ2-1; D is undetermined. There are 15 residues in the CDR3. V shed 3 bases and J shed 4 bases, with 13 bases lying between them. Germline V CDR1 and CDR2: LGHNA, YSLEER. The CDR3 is CASSQLPTEYNEQFL. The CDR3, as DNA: TGCGCCAGCAGCCAGCTACCGACGGAATACAATGAGCAGTTCCTC.

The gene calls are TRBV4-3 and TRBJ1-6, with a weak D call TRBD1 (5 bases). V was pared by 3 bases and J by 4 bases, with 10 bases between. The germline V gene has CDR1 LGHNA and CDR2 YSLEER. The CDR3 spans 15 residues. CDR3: CASSQTDRYNSPLHF. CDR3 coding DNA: TGCGCCAGCAGCCAGACCGACAGATATAATTCACCCCTCCACTTT.

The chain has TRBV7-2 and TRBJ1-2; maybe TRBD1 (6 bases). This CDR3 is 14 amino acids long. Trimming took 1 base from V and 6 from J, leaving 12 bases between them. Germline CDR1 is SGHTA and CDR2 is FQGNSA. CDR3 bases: TGTGCCAGCAGCTTAGGGAACAGGGTGGATGGCTACACCTTC. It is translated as CASSLGNRVDGYTF.

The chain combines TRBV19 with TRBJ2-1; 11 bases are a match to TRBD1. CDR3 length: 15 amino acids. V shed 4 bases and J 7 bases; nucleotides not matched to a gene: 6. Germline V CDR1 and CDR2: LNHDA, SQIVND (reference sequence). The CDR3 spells CASSTDRGQVNEQFF. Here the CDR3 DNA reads TGTGCCAGTAGTACGGACAGGGGGCAGGTGAATGAGCAGTTCTTC.

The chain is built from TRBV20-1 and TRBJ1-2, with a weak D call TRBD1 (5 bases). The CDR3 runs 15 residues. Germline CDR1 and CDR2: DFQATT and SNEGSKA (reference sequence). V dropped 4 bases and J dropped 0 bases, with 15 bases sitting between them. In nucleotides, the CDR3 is TGCAGTGCTACTCCCGGGGGGGATTCTAACTATGGCTACACCTTC. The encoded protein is CSATPGGDSNYGYTF.

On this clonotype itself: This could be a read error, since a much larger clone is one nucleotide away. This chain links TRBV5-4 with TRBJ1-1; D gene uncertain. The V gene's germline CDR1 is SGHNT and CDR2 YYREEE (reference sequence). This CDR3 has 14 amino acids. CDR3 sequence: CANSSTGVATEAFF. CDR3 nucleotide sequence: TGTGCCAACAGCTCTACCGGGGTTGCCACTGAAGCTTTCTTT.

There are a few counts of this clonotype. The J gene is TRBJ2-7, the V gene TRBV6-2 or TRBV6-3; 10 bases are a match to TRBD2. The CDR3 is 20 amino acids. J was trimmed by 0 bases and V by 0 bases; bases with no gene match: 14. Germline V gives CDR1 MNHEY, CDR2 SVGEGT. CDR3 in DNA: TGTGCCAGCAGTTACTCTTTCACCGGGGTCCTAGCGGGGGACTCCTACGAGCAGTACTTC. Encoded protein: CASSYSFTGVLAGDSYEQYF.